A selection of T cell receptor beta chains follows, all from one sample in a study of neurological immune-mediated disorders. Using its own MiXCR run on the 5' RACE reads, TCRdb lists one record per CDR3 protein. This repertoire shows just under 40,000 distinct CDR3 sequences, about 7% found once; its top ten account for around 5.7%. The sequenced sample was CD4+ T cells from blood. Every receptor here comes from a man aged 45-60 years in good health. CDR3s include the opening cysteine and the closing phenylalanine or tryptophan. The order of the fields is CDR3 protein, CDR3 DNA, clone size, J gene, V gene, D gene. A D gene is named only where the DNA matches it firmly. For some rows the clone size is stated as once, few or many, or as a class when expanded; others skip it.

CDR3aa: CASSPRLGLSSGNTIYF; CDR3nt: TGTGCCAGCAGCCCCCGGTTGGGGCTAAGCTCTGGAAACACCATATATTTT; abundance: many; j_gene: TRBJ1-3; v_gene: TRBV7-9; d_gene: NA
CDR3aa: CASTKALGSYEQYF; CDR3nt: TGTGCCAGCACTAAAGCGTTGGGCTCCTACGAGCAGTACTTC; abundance: many; j_gene: TRBJ2-7; v_gene: TRBV28; d_gene: NA
CDR3aa: CATSDFEFAGTGDYNEQFF; CDR3nt: TGTGCCACCAGTGATTTCGAATTCGCCGGGACAGGGGACTACAATGAGCAGTTCTTC; abundance: many; j_gene: TRBJ2-1; v_gene: TRBV24-1; d_gene: TRBD1
CDR3aa: CASSLSSRRGAGELFF; CDR3nt: TGCGCCAGCAGCTTGTCATCCAGAAGGGGCGCCGGGGAGCTGTTTTTT; abundance: many; j_gene: TRBJ2-2; v_gene: TRBV5-1; d_gene: NA
CDR3aa: CASSPWTSGRSSYEQYF; CDR3nt: TGTGCCAGCAGCCCCTGGACTAGCGGGAGGAGCTCCTACGAGCAGTACTTC; abundance: many; j_gene: TRBJ2-7; v_gene: TRBV9; d_gene: TRBD2
CDR3aa: CATSTTSTDTQYF; CDR3nt: TGTGCCACCAGCACGACAAGCACAGATACGCAGTATTTT; abundance: few; j_gene: TRBJ2-3; v_gene: TRBV24-1; d_gene: NA
CDR3aa: CASSSDSQYNEQFF; CDR3nt: TGCGCCAGCAGCTCGGACAGCCAATACAATGAGCAGTTCTTC; abundance: many; j_gene: TRBJ2-1; v_gene: TRBV5-1; d_gene: NA
CDR3aa: CSARDWGEGADTQYF; CDR3nt: TGCAGTGCTAGAGATTGGGGGGAGGGTGCAGATACGCAGTATTTT; abundance: many; j_gene: TRBJ2-3; v_gene: TRBV20-1; d_gene: TRBD2
CDR3aa: CATRTDLYEQYF; CDR3nt: TGTGCCACCCGGACAGATCTCTACGAGCAGTACTTC; abundance: many; j_gene: TRBJ2-7; v_gene: TRBV6-1; d_gene: NA
CDR3aa: CASSPSGRSSYEQYF; CDR3nt: TGTGCCAGCTCACCATCAGGAAGGAGCTCCTACGAGCAGTACTTC; abundance: many; j_gene: TRBJ2-7; v_gene: TRBV18; d_gene: NA
CDR3aa: CATSRDRYEQYF; CDR3nt: TGTGCCACCAGCAGAGACCGGTACGAGCAGTACTTC; abundance: many; j_gene: TRBJ2-7; v_gene: TRBV15; d_gene: NA
CDR3aa: CASSQVTQARSGNTIYF; CDR3nt: TGTGCCAGCAGCCAAGTTACCCAGGCCCGCTCTGGAAACACCATATATTTT; abundance: many; j_gene: TRBJ1-3; v_gene: TRBV3-1; d_gene: NA
CDR3aa: CSAVQGAYNEQFF; CDR3nt: TGCAGTGCTGTTCAGGGCGCCTACAATGAGCAGTTCTTC; abundance: many; j_gene: TRBJ2-1; v_gene: TRBV20-1; d_gene: NA
CDR3aa: CSAREGTGLMNTEAFF; CDR3nt: TGCAGTGCTAGAGAGGGGACAGGGCTTATGAACACTGAAGCTTTCTTT; abundance: many; j_gene: TRBJ1-1; v_gene: TRBV20-1; d_gene: TRBD1
CDR3aa: CASSLDPNYGYTF; CDR3nt: TGCGCCAGCAGCTTGGATCCTAACTATGGCTACACCTTC; abundance: many; j_gene: TRBJ1-2; v_gene: TRBV5-1; d_gene: NA
CDR3aa: CASSLGQLLEPQHF; CDR3nt: TGTGCCAGCAGCTTAGGACAGCTTCTGGAGCCCCAGCATTTT; abundance: many; j_gene: TRBJ1-5; v_gene: TRBV7-2; d_gene: NA
CDR3aa: CSARGMTGELFF; CDR3nt: TGCAGTGCTAGGGGCATGACCGGGGAGCTGTTTTTT; abundance: many; j_gene: TRBJ2-2; v_gene: TRBV20-1; d_gene: NA
CDR3aa: CASSSGTRRTGELFF; CDR3nt: TGTGCCAGCAGCTCTGGGACCCGACGCACCGGGGAGCTGTTTTTT; abundance: many; j_gene: TRBJ2-2; v_gene: TRBV7-2; d_gene: NA
CDR3aa: CASSFNPGEAFF; CDR3nt: TGTGCCAGCAGCTTTAACCCAGGTGAAGCTTTCTTT; abundance: many; j_gene: TRBJ1-1; v_gene: TRBV5-6; d_gene: NA
CDR3aa: CSARPSREARKTQYF; CDR3nt: TGCAGTGCCCGCCCCTCGCGGGAGGCGAGGAAGACCCAGTACTTC; abundance: many; j_gene: TRBJ2-5; v_gene: TRBV20-1; d_gene: TRBD2
CDR3aa: CSARNTPNKYEQYF; CDR3nt: TGCAGTGCTAGAAACACCCCTAATAAGTACGAGCAGTACTTC; abundance: many; j_gene: TRBJ2-7; v_gene: TRBV20-1; d_gene: NA
CDR3aa: CASNRLAGFTDTQYF; CDR3nt: TGTGCCAGCAATCGACTAGCGGGTTTCACAGATACGCAGTATTTT; abundance: many; j_gene: TRBJ2-3; v_gene: TRBV28; d_gene: TRBD2
CDR3aa: CASSSTSSSYEQYF; CDR3nt: TGTGCCAGCAGTTCGACTAGTTCCTCCTACGAGCAGTACTTC; abundance: many; j_gene: TRBJ2-7; v_gene: TRBV28; d_gene: NA
CDR3aa: CASSRTVGTEAFF; CDR3nt: TGTGCCAGCTCAAGGACAGTCGGCACTGAAGCTTTCTTT; abundance: many; j_gene: TRBJ1-1; v_gene: TRBV18; d_gene: NA
CDR3aa: CASSLTGEDTQYF; CDR3nt: TGTGCCAGCAGCTTAACGGGTGAAGATACGCAGTATTTT; abundance: NA; j_gene: TRBJ2-3; v_gene: TRBV12-3/TRBV12-4; d_gene: NA
CDR3aa: CSAAGGTRGTQTDTQYF; CDR3nt: TGCAGTGCTGCGGGGGGGACGCGGGGGACTCAAACAGATACGCAGTATTTT; abundance: many; j_gene: TRBJ2-3; v_gene: TRBV20-1; d_gene: TRBD2
CDR3aa: CASSVGRDRGTQYF; CDR3nt: TGTGCCAGTAGTGTGGGTCGGGACAGAGGGACCCAGTACTTC; abundance: many; j_gene: TRBJ2-5; v_gene: TRBV19; d_gene: TRBD1
CDR3aa: CSARDPGTNYNEQFF; CDR3nt: TGCAGTGCTAGAGACCCCGGGACCAACTACAATGAGCAGTTCTTC; abundance: many; j_gene: TRBJ2-1; v_gene: TRBV20-1; d_gene: NA
CDR3aa: CASRRDRSSYNSPLHF; CDR3nt: TGTGCCAGCAGGCGGGACAGGAGCTCCTATAATTCACCCCTCCACTTT; abundance: many; j_gene: TRBJ1-6; v_gene: TRBV11-2; d_gene: TRBD1
CDR3aa: CASSLEGQPDSLHF; CDR3nt: TGTGCCAGCAGCTTGGAGGGACAGCCCGATAGCCTCCACTTT; abundance: many; j_gene: TRBJ1-6; v_gene: TRBV5-5; d_gene: TRBD1
CDR3aa: CASSLGVANTGELFF; CDR3nt: TGTGCCAGCAGCTTGGGGGTCGCGAACACCGGGGAGCTGTTTTTT; abundance: many; j_gene: TRBJ2-2; v_gene: TRBV7-9; d_gene: NA
CDR3aa: CASSLGDRDSPLHF; CDR3nt: TGTGCCAGCAGCTTAGGAGACAGGGATTCACCCCTCCACTTT; abundance: many; j_gene: TRBJ1-6; v_gene: TRBV5-6; d_gene: TRBD1
CDR3aa: CASSLRQGRGIQYF; CDR3nt: TGTGCCAGCAGCTTGCGGCAGGGTCGCGGCATTCAGTACTTC; abundance: many; j_gene: TRBJ2-4; v_gene: TRBV5-5; d_gene: NA
CDR3aa: CASSQGWQETQYF; CDR3nt: TGCGCCAGCAGCCAAGGCTGGCAAGAGACCCAGTACTTC; abundance: many; j_gene: TRBJ2-5; v_gene: TRBV4-1; d_gene: NA
CDR3aa: CSVDLAGGRETQYF; CDR3nt: TGCAGCGTTGATCTAGCGGGAGGTAGAGAGACCCAGTACTTC; abundance: many; j_gene: TRBJ2-5; v_gene: TRBV29-1; d_gene: TRBD2
CDR3aa: CASSPRGSGRMFGYNEQFF; CDR3nt: TGTGCCAGCAGTCCCCGTGGCAGCGGGAGAATGTTCGGCTACAATGAGCAGTTCTTC; abundance: many; j_gene: TRBJ2-1; v_gene: TRBV27; d_gene: TRBD2
CDR3aa: CASSPGQGGGSTDTQYF; CDR3nt: TGTGCCAGCAGCCCGGGACAGGGAGGAGGTAGCACAGATACGCAGTATTTT; abundance: many; j_gene: TRBJ2-3; v_gene: TRBV5-5; d_gene: TRBD1
CDR3aa: CASSLRLAGAHEQYF; CDR3nt: TGTGCCAGCAGCTTAAGACTAGCGGGAGCCCACGAGCAGTACTTC; abundance: many; j_gene: TRBJ2-7; v_gene: TRBV7-2; d_gene: TRBD2
CDR3aa: CASSLAPTSGNNEQFF; CDR3nt: TGTGCCAGCAGCTTAGCCCCGACTAGCGGGAACAATGAGCAGTTCTTC; abundance: many; j_gene: TRBJ2-1; v_gene: TRBV7-2; d_gene: TRBD2
CDR3aa: CASSPTSGSSNTGELFF; CDR3nt: TGCGCCAGCAGTCCGACTAGCGGGAGTTCGAACACCGGGGAGCTGTTTTTT; abundance: many; j_gene: TRBJ2-2; v_gene: TRBV5-1; d_gene: TRBD2
CDR3aa: CATSGGGGNEQFF; CDR3nt: TGTGCCACCAGTGGGGGAGGGGGGAATGAGCAGTTCTTC; abundance: many; j_gene: TRBJ2-1; v_gene: TRBV24-1; d_gene: NA
CDR3aa: CASSLIRGGRETQYF; CDR3nt: TGTGCCAGCAGCTTAATTAGGGGGGGTAGGGAGACCCAGTACTTC; abundance: many; j_gene: TRBJ2-5; v_gene: TRBV7-8; d_gene: NA
CDR3aa: CASSQSGLWGSPLHF; CDR3nt: TGTGCCAGCAGCCAGTCGGGACTCTGGGGATCACCCCTCCACTTT; abundance: many; j_gene: TRBJ1-6; v_gene: TRBV3-1; d_gene: NA
CDR3aa: CASSPVGGGTDTQYF; CDR3nt: TGTGCCAGTAGTCCCGTCGGGGGCGGCACAGATACGCAGTATTTT; abundance: NA; j_gene: TRBJ2-3; v_gene: TRBV19; d_gene: NA
CDR3aa: CSARPGGRTGELFF; CDR3nt: TGCAGTGCAAGACCAGGGGGTCGGACCGGGGAGCTGTTTTTT; abundance: many; j_gene: TRBJ2-2; v_gene: TRBV20-1; d_gene: TRBD1
CDR3aa: CSALQGATEAFF; CDR3nt: TGCAGTGCATTACAGGGGGCCACTGAAGCTTTCTTT; abundance: many; j_gene: TRBJ1-1; v_gene: TRBV20-1; d_gene: TRBD1
CDR3aa: CATLGLAEKGRQYF; CDR3nt: TGTGCCACACTAGGACTAGCGGAAAAAGGTCGCCAGTACTTC; abundance: many; j_gene: TRBJ2-7; v_gene: TRBV2; d_gene: TRBD2
CDR3aa: CASSLATNEKLFF; CDR3nt: TGTGCCAGCAGCTTGGCCACTAATGAAAAACTGTTTTTT; abundance: many; j_gene: TRBJ1-4; v_gene: TRBV5-5; d_gene: NA
CDR3aa: CASSLLTGELFF; CDR3nt: TGTGCCAGCAGCTTACTCACCGGGGAGCTGTTTTTT; abundance: many; j_gene: TRBJ2-2; v_gene: TRBV7-2; d_gene: NA
CDR3aa: CASSQGRGTQYF; CDR3nt: TGTGCCAGCAGTCAAGGGCGGGGGACCCAGTACTTC; abundance: many; j_gene: TRBJ2-5; v_gene: TRBV12-3/TRBV12-4; d_gene: NA
CDR3aa: CAIKLPDTDTQYF; CDR3nt: TGTGCCATCAAGCTCCCTGACACAGATACGCAGTATTTT; abundance: medium-sized; j_gene: TRBJ2-3; v_gene: TRBV10-3; d_gene: NA
CDR3aa: CASSSSGTRADTQYF; CDR3nt: TGTGCCAGCAGCTCGTCGGGGACTAGAGCAGATACGCAGTATTTT; abundance: many; j_gene: TRBJ2-3; v_gene: TRBV7-2; d_gene: TRBD2
CDR3aa: CSARAYSNQPQHF; CDR3nt: TGCAGTGCGCGGGCCTATAGCAATCAGCCCCAGCATTTT; abundance: many; j_gene: TRBJ1-5; v_gene: TRBV20-1; d_gene: NA
CDR3aa: CGAQTTGELFF; CDR3nt: TGCGGCGCTCAAACCACCGGGGAGCTGTTTTTT; abundance: many; j_gene: TRBJ2-2; v_gene: TRBV29-1; d_gene: NA
CDR3aa: CSARPAGGQETQYF; CDR3nt: TGCAGTGCGAGACCAGCGGGAGGGCAAGAGACCCAGTACTTC; abundance: many; j_gene: TRBJ2-5; v_gene: TRBV20-1; d_gene: TRBD2
CDR3aa: CASSPRLGGQPQHF; CDR3nt: TGTGCCAGCAGTCCTAGACTGGGTGGTCAGCCCCAGCATTTT; abundance: many; j_gene: TRBJ1-5; v_gene: TRBV27; d_gene: NA
CDR3aa: CASSLYGQGNTEAFF; CDR3nt: TGTGCCAGCAGCTTGTACGGACAGGGGAACACTGAAGCTTTCTTT; abundance: few; j_gene: TRBJ1-1; v_gene: TRBV7-3; d_gene: TRBD1
CDR3aa: CASAPSSTQYF; CDR3nt: TGTGCCAGCGCTCCCTCTTCGACCCAGTACTTC; abundance: many; j_gene: TRBJ2-5; v_gene: TRBV2; d_gene: NA